These 24 T cell receptor beta chains originate from one sample sequenced in a study of blood T cell repertoires in COVID-19. Measured with immunoSEQ multiplex PCR; TCRdb has only the in-frame clones, and not every one. This repertoire shows 20,000 to 30,000 clones, 85% to 95% found once; its top ten account for under 4.5%. Specimen: peripheral blood. The receptors stem from a woman between 50 and 59 years old with active COVID-19.

This chain connects TRBV6-2 or TRBV6-3 to TRBJ1-1; D is unclear. Trimming removed 4 bases from V and 1 base from J, with 7 bases in between. Germline CDR1 and CDR2: MNHEY and SVGEGT. The CDR3 runs to 13 residues. CDR3 DNA: TGTGCCAGCAGTTTCGGGAAGAACACTGAAGCTTTCTTT. It translates to CASSFGKNTEAFF.

V is TRBV7-9 and J is TRBJ1-1, with 7 bases that match TRBD1. CDR3 length: 14 amino acids. Germline-derived CDR1 and CDR2 are SEHNR and FQNEAQ (reference sequence). With 6 bases clipped from V and 6 bases from J, the junction kept 10 bases outside the gene matches. The chain's CDR3 is CASRRTGAPPEAFF. CDR3 DNA sequence: TGTGCCAGCAGACGTACAGGGGCCCCACCTGAAGCTTTCTTT.

V is TRBV2 and J is TRBJ1-2, with 7 bases fitting TRBD1. Trimming removed 8 bases from V and 7 bases from J; junction bases left unmatched: 13. CDR1 SNHLY and CDR2 FYNNEI come from the germline V gene. This CDR3 has 14 residues. The CDR3 DNA follows: TGTGCCAGCCGCCTGCTCGGACAGGCGCTTGGCTACACCTTC. Amino acids: CASRLLGQALGYTF.

The chain's CDR3 is CASGTGATDTQYF. Written as DNA, the CDR3 is TGTGCTAGCGGAACAGGGGCCACAGATACGCAGTATTTT. The J gene is TRBJ2-3, the V gene TRBV7-7; D perhaps matches TRBD1 (7 bases). The CDR3 sequence is 13 residues long. Germline lookup yields CDR1 SSHAT and CDR2 FNYEAQ (reference sequence). The variable domain in full, completed from reference TRBV7-7 and TRBJ2-3, reads GAGVSQSPRYKVTKRGQDVTLRCDPISSHATLYWYQQALGQGPEFLTYFNYEAQPDKSGLPSDRFSAERPEGSISTLTIQRTEQRDSAMYRCASGTGATDTQYFGPGTRLTVL.

The chain is built from TRBV28 and TRBJ2-7; 7 nucleotides match TRBD1. Germline V gene lookup returns CDR1 MDHEN and CDR2 SYDVKM. The length of the CDR3 is 14 residues. Germline trimming cut 8 bases from V and 6 bases from J; bases unmatched to any gene: 13. CDR3 loop: CASVKTGWLGEQYF. CDR3 coding DNA: TGTGCCAGCGTTAAGACAGGGTGGTTGGGCGAGCAGTACTTC.

The genes are TRBV18 and TRBJ1-5, with D possibly matching TRBD1 (5 bases). The length of the CDR3 is 14 residues. Per the germline V gene, CDR1 is KGHSH and CDR2 is LQKENI. V was clipped by 3 bases and J by 7 bases, with 13 bases between them. As DNA, the CDR3 is TGTGCCAGCTCACCCGGCAGGGCAGGGCAGCCCCAGCATTTT. Amino acid sequence: CASSPGRAGQPQHF.

This clone was seen a single time. This chain links TRBV18 with TRBJ1-1; D gene uncertain. With 4 bases removed from V and 1 base from J, the gap between germline ends came to 4 bases. The CDR3 loop spans 12 amino acids. The germline V gene has CDR1 KGHSH and CDR2 LQKENI. CDR3 residues: CASSQQNTEAFF. The CDR3 region has the DNA TGTGCCAGCTCACAACAGAACACTGAAGCTTTCTTT.

V and J are TRBV2 and TRBJ1-4, with D tentatively TRBD1 (6 bases). The CDR3 runs 13 residues. Trimming left V 8 bases short and J 4 bases short, with 11 bases between. The V gene's germline CDR1 is SNHLY and CDR2 FYNNEI. CDR3 sequence: CASHGQLNEKLFF. Here the CDR3 DNA reads TGTGCCAGCCATGGACAGCTTAATGAAAAACTGTTTTTT.

The J gene is TRBJ2-7, the V gene TRBV11-2; a weak D match, TRBD2 (6 bases). Germline V CDR1 and CDR2: SGHAT, FQNNGV. V was cut by 5 bases and J by 12 bases, with 17 bases left in between. CDR3 length: 12 residues. Here the CDR3 reads CASSPSGVGSYF. The DNA of the CDR3 is TGTGCCAGCAGCCCCTCGGGGGTCGGGTCGTACTTC.

The chain recombines TRBV11-3 with TRBJ1-6; D is uncertain. The CDR3 sequence is 13 residues long. Germline assignment: CDR1 SGHNT and CDR2 YENEEA. Trimming cost V 1 base and J 8 bases, with 6 bases left between them. The CDR3 DNA follows: TGTGCCAGCAGCTTAGTCTTCGATTCACCCCTCCACTTT. It is translated as CASSLVFDSPLHF.

The chain uses TRBV5-1 and TRBJ2-3; possible D gene TRBD2, 5 bases. The CDR3 runs to 16 residues. The V gene's germline CDR1 is SGHRS and CDR2 YFSETQ. Trimming pared 0 bases from V and 2 bases from J, leaving 13 bases between. CDR3 in DNA: TGCGCCAGCAGCTTGGCCTTGAGCGGAAACACAGATACGCAGTATTTT. Its protein is CASSLALSGNTDTQYF.

This clone was seen more than once but under ten times. This chain uses TRBV19 with TRBJ2-7; 7 bases line up with TRBD2. CDR1 is LNHDA and CDR2 is SQIVND in the germline V gene (reference sequence). With V trimmed by 0 bases and J by 4 bases, 6 bases remained unmatched. This CDR3 has 15 amino acids. Here the CDR3 reads CASSIDLSGKYEQYF. The CDR3 DNA sequence: TGTGCCAGTAGTATAGATCTCAGCGGGAAATACGAGCAGTACTTC.

This chain links TRBV19 with TRBJ2-2; the D gene is possibly TRBD2 (5 bases). With 4 bases removed from V and 2 bases from J, the gap between germline ends came to 14 bases. Germline values: CDR1 LNHDA, CDR2 SQIVND (reference sequence). This CDR3 has 16 amino acids. The CDR3 is CASSKLGGQNTGELFF. The CDR3 DNA reads TGTGCCAGTAGTAAGTTGGGCGGGCAAAACACCGGGGAGCTGTTTTTT.

The chain combines TRBV28 with TRBJ2-3, with D perhaps matching TRBD2 (6 bases). The germline V gene encodes CDR1 MDHEN and CDR2 SYDVKM. The CDR3 runs to 14 residues. The V and J ends lost 7 bases and 5 bases respectively, with 16 bases between them. The CDR3 here is CASTLGPGGDTQYF. As DNA, the CDR3 is TGTGCCAGCACCCTGGGACCCGGGGGAGATACGCAGTATTTT.

The chain carries TRBV3-1 (or the pseudogene TRBV3-2) and TRBJ1-1; D ambiguous. The germline V gene has CDR1 LGHDT and CDR2 YNNKEL (reference sequence). V gave up 0 bases and J gave up 6 bases, with 14 bases separating them. CDR3 length: 15 residues. The CDR3 loop is CASSQDQPGIAEAFF. The CDR3 DNA reads as TGTGCCAGCAGCCAAGATCAGCCGGGGATAGCTGAAGCTTTCTTT.

This chain uses TRBV7-6 with TRBJ2-3, with 12 bases matching TRBD2. Germline CDR1 reads SGHVS; CDR2 reads FNYEAQ. This CDR3 is 17 amino acids long. V was pared by 1 base and J by 2 bases, with 4 bases of the junction left unmatched. CDR3 loop: CASSLGPSGRVTDTQYF. CDR3 nucleotide sequence: TGTGCCAGCAGCTTAGGACCTAGCGGGAGGGTCACAGATACGCAGTATTTT. Based on the CDR3 plus reference TRBV7-6 and TRBJ2-3, the full variable domain is GAGVSQSPRYKVTKRGQDVALRCDPISGHVSLYWYRQALGQGPEFLTYFNYEAQQDKSGLPNDRFSAERPEGSISTLTIQRTEQRDSAMYRCASSLGPSGRVTDTQYFGPGTRLTVL.

The CDR3 DNA follows: TGTGCCAGCAGCTTAGAAAATTCAGGGCCGGCTTTCTTT. Protein: CASSLENSGPAFF. The chain employs TRBV11-2 and TRBJ1-1; D is possibly TRBD1 (5 bases). Per germline, CDR1 SGHAT and CDR2 FQNNGV. The CDR3 totals 13 residues. Trimming took off 0 bases at V and 11 bases at J, with 13 bases between the two ends.

The chain is built from TRBV5-1 and TRBJ1-1, with D perhaps TRBD1 (6 bases). The V end was cut by 1 base, the J end by 5 bases, with 18 bases between. CDR1 is SGHRS, CDR2 YFSETQ, per germline. The CDR3 contains 16 residues. CDR3 sequence: CASSLTGSQTGTEAFF. CDR3 DNA sequence: TGCGCCAGCAGCTTGACAGGGTCACAAACGGGGACTGAAGCTTTCTTT.

V and J are TRBV7-3 and TRBJ2-2; D gene unclear. V was pared by 3 bases and J by 5 bases, with 4 bases between. CDR1 is SGHTA and CDR2 is FQGTGA in the germline V gene. This CDR3 has 12 amino acids. CDR3: CASSFQTGELFF. The CDR3 DNA is TGTGCCAGCAGCTTTCAAACCGGGGAGCTGTTTTTT.

V usage is TRBV5-1 and J usage is TRBJ2-3, with 7 bases that match TRBD1. The CDR3 runs 15 residues. V was pared by 0 bases and J by 3 bases, with 4 bases of the junction left unmatched. Germline assignment: CDR1 SGHRS and CDR2 YFSETQ. CDR3 bases: TGCGCCAGCAGCTTGGAACAGGGGTGGACAGATACGCAGTATTTT. Its protein is CASSLEQGWTDTQYF.

This rearrangement joins TRBV3-1 (or the pseudogene TRBV3-2) to TRBJ2-1; the match to TRBD2 covers 12 bases. The junction had 10 bases not matched to a gene; V was cut back by 4 bases and J by 0 bases. There are 19 residues in the CDR3. Germline V gene data show CDR1 as LGHDT and CDR2 as YNNKEL (reference sequence). CDR3 region: CASSRLAGGLLSSYNEQFF. CDR3 DNA sequence: TGTGCCAGCAGCCGTCTAGCGGGGGGGCTCCTAAGCTCCTACAATGAGCAGTTCTTC.

This rearrangement joins TRBV7-6 to TRBJ2-1, with TRBD2 as a possible D gene (6 bases). Germline V CDR1 and CDR2: SGHVS, FNYEAQ. V was shortened by 9 bases and J by 0 bases, with 15 bases between the two germline ends. The CDR3 spans 15 residues. CDR3 nucleotides: TGTGCCAGTTCGCCCGGGGGTAGCTCCTACAATGAGCAGTTCTTC. Protein product: CASSPGGSSYNEQFF.

The chain joins TRBV19 to TRBJ2-7, with 14 bases matching TRBD2. Losses at the gene ends were 5 bases for V and 3 bases for J; bases not matched to a gene: 6. Germline assignment: CDR1 LNHDA and CDR2 SQIVND (reference sequence). The CDR3 spans 16 residues. The DNA of the CDR3 is TGTGCCAGTAGTCCCCCGGGACTAGCGGGAGTCTACGAGCAGTACTTC. It translates to CASSPPGLAGVYEQYF.

The J gene is TRBJ1-2, the V gene TRBV9; 7 nucleotides line up with TRBD1. CDR1 and CDR2 (germline): SGDLS, YYNGEE. J lost 4 bases, V lost 0 bases, and 9 bases had no gene match. CDR3 length equals 16 residues. The CDR3: CASSVDGRGLTYGYTF. The CDR3, as DNA: TGTGCCAGCAGCGTAGACGGGAGGGGGCTGACCTATGGCTACACCTTC.